A selection of T cell receptor beta chains follows, all from one sample in a study of OX40 agonist ivuxolimab in advanced cancers. Produced via immunoSEQ multiplex PCR; TCRdb's table is partial and in-frame only. The profile covers about 56,000 clones, with 83% appearing a single time and 2.5% to 3.5% taken by the ten largest. Source: CD4+ or CD8+ T cells sorted from blood, taken in a trial of the OX40 agonist ivuxolimab. All receptors derive from an adult with an advanced solid tumor such as melanoma, head and neck, liver or kidney cancer. Both conserved end residues are part of each CDR3. The D gene is left open where the match is weak. The size entry is marked missing in some rows and otherwise reads once, few, many or a size class.

size	V	D	J	CDR3	DNA
.	TRBV7-6	.	TRBJ2-2	CASSLAHTGELFF	TGTGCCAGCAGCTTAGCGCACACCGGGGAGCTGTTTTTT
once	TRBV5-6	.	TRBJ2-3	CASSLPGPDTQYF	TGTGCCAGCAGCTTGCCGGGTCCAGATACGCAGTATTTT
.	TRBV10-2	.	TRBJ1-6	CASSEFGSPLHF	TGCGCCAGCAGTGAGTTTGGTTCACCCCTCCACTTT
many	TRBV7-9	TRBD1	TRBJ1-5	CASSQGGGQPQHF	TGTGCCAGCAGCCAGGGGGGGGGTCAGCCCCAGCATTTT
.	TRBV5-5	TRBD1	TRBJ2-7	CASSHIPGQGPQAEQYF	TGTGCCAGCAGCCACATACCGGGACAGGGGCCCCAAGCAGAGCAGTACTTC
.	TRBV29-1	.	TRBJ2-1	CSVLAGLSYNEQFF	TGCAGCGTTCTGGCGGGACTCTCCTACAATGAGCAGTTCTTC
few	TRBV14	.	TRBJ1-4	CASSQIGEGDEKLFF	TGTGCCAGCAGCCAAATCGGTGAGGGGGATGAAAAACTGTTTTTT
.	TRBV6-1	.	TRBJ2-7	CASSEELRQLGDYEQYF	TGTGCCAGCAGTGAAGAATTGAGGCAGTTGGGGGACTACGAGCAGTACTTC
once	TRBV5-6	TRBD1	TRBJ2-7	CASSGDRGRFEQYF	TGTGCCAGCAGCGGAGACAGGGGGCGTTTCGAGCAGTACTTC
.	TRBV9	.	TRBJ1-4	CASSVDPRPNEKLFF	TGTGCCAGCAGCGTCGACCCCCGGCCTAATGAAAAACTGTTTTTT
.	TRBV6-9	TRBD1	TRBJ2-5	CASSEAVTGERETQYF	TGTGCCAGCAGCGAAGCCGTAACAGGGGAAAGGGAGACCCAGTACTTC
.	TRBV6-1	TRBD1	TRBJ1-4	CASSESGGVNEKLFF	TGTGCCAGCAGTGAATCAGGGGGTGTCAATGAAAAACTGTTTTTT